These 27 T cell receptor beta chains share one sample of origin, sequenced in a study of shared clonotypes between healthy human individuals. Method: immunoSEQ multiplex PCR; TCRdb's copy keeps in-frame clones and lacks some. The table lists nearly 2 million clones, about 95% of them singletons. CD8 cells classed as naive were CD45RO-negative and positively selected for CCR7, excluding terminally differentiated effector memory CD45RA+ cells. The source material was naive CD8+ T cells sorted from blood. These receptors originate from a man between 18 and 29 years old in good health.

The chain recombines TRBV7-8 with TRBJ1-2; the D gene is possibly TRBD1 (6 bases). Trimming pared 1 base from V and 8 bases from J, leaving 17 bases between. The germline V gene has CDR1 SGHVS and CDR2 FQNEAQ. The CDR3 loop spans 15 amino acids. This CDR3 reads CASSLVGGASGGYTF. The CDR3 coding sequence is TGTGCCAGCAGCTTAGTTGGGGGGGCGTCAGGCGGCTACACCTTC.

The chain couples TRBV4-3 to TRBJ2-7, with D possibly TRBD1 on 6 matching bases. V was pared by 0 bases and J by 7 bases, with 22 bases between. CDR3 length: 17 amino acids. Germline V CDR1 and CDR2: LGHNA, YSLEER. CDR3: CASSQEWYLGHQREQYF. The CDR3 DNA reads TGCGCCAGCAGCCAAGAATGGTATTTGGGACACCAGCGGGAGCAGTACTTC.

Details on this clone: At the DNA level, this CDR3 is encoded by other sequences in the same sample as well. The chain couples TRBV27 to TRBJ2-5; no definite D call. CDR3 size: 13 residues. V was shortened by 3 bases and J by 5 bases, with 10 bases between the two germline ends. CDR1 is MNHEY, CDR2 SMNVEV, per germline (reference sequence). For the CDR3, the DNA is TGTGCCAGCAGTTTTTTGGCCGGGGAGACCCAGTACTTC. This codes for CASSFLAGETQYF.

This clone was counted a single time. The J gene is TRBJ2-7, the V gene TRBV27; 9 bases match TRBD1. The CDR3 sequence is 14 residues long. The germline V gene encodes CDR1 MNHEY and CDR2 SMNVEV (reference sequence). With 6 bases clipped from V and 2 bases from J, the junction kept 5 bases outside the gene matches. The CDR3 is CASSWTGVTYEQYF. The CDR3 DNA reads TGTGCCAGCAGCTGGACAGGGGTCACCTACGAGCAGTACTTC.

A single count supports this clone. CDR3 in DNA: TGCGCCAGCAGCTTGGAGGGGGGGCCGAGGACTGAAGCTTTCTTT. Amino acid sequence: CASSLEGGPRTEAFF. The gene calls are TRBV5-1 and TRBJ1-1; D is perhaps TRBD1 (6 bases). From germline, CDR1 is SGHRS and CDR2 YFSETQ. The CDR3 is 15 residues long. Deletions cut 0 bases from V and 5 bases from J, with 14 bases between. Variable domain in full (rest from reference TRBV5-1 and TRBJ1-1): KAGVTQTPRYLIKTRGQQVTLSCSPISGHRSVSWYQQTPGQGLQFLFEYFSETQRNKGNFPGRFSGRQFSNSRSEMNVSTLELGDSALYLCASSLEGGPRTEAFFGQGTRLTVV.

This clone appeared once. The rearrangement uses TRBV4-3 and TRBJ2-5; TRBD1 aligns across 7 bases. Looked up from germline, CDR1 is LGHNA and CDR2 is YSLEER. This CDR3 region has 16 residues. V shed 4 bases, J shed 1 base, and the junction held 9 bases outside the gene matches. This chain's CDR3 is CASSPGTETIQETQYF. CDR3 bases: TGCGCCAGCAGCCCAGGGACAGAAACAATCCAAGAGACCCAGTACTTC.

The gene calls are TRBV2 and TRBJ1-1, with 7 bases aligning to TRBD1. V lost 2 bases to trimming and J lost 7 bases; unmatched junction nucleotides: 4. The germline V gene encodes CDR1 SNHLY and CDR2 FYNNEI. This CDR3 has 13 residues. The CDR3 sequence is CASSEQTGLEAFF. The CDR3 DNA sequence: TGTGCCAGCAGTGAACAGACAGGGCTTGAAGCTTTCTTT.

V gene TRBV4-3 combines with J gene TRBJ2-7, with 10 bases matching TRBD2. Per germline, CDR1 LGHNA and CDR2 YSLEER. There are 15 residues in the CDR3. V shed 0 bases, J shed 7 bases, and the junction held 6 bases outside the gene matches. The CDR3 region is CASSQDSALAGEQYF. The CDR3 DNA sequence: TGCGCCAGCAGCCAAGACTCGGCACTAGCGGGAGAGCAGTACTTC.

The rearrangement joins TRBV9 to TRBJ2-7; 11 bases agree with TRBD1. The trim removed 0 bases at V and 2 bases at J, leaving 1 base unmatched. The CDR3 is 15 amino acids. CDR1 and CDR2 from the germline V gene are SGDLS and YYNGEE. The CDR3 DNA reads as TGTGCCAGCAGCGTAGGGACAGGGGGCCCCTACGAGCAGTACTTC. It translates to CASSVGTGGPYEQYF.

The chain employs TRBV21-1 and TRBJ2-7. TRBV21-1 is listed as a pseudogene. CDR3 length: 10 residues. The CDR3 region has the DNA TGTGCCAGCAGCCCCTACGAGCAGTACTTC. Its protein product is CASSPYEQYF.

For this clone: Other DNA sequences in the sample encode the same CDR3. The chain couples TRBV6-5 to TRBJ1-2, with 9 bases lining up with TRBD1. There are 13 residues in the CDR3. V shed 5 bases, J shed 8 bases, and the junction held 6 bases outside the gene matches. In germline, CDR1 is MNHEY, CDR2 SVGAGI. For the CDR3, the DNA is TGTGCCAGCAGTCCGGGACAGGGAGGCGGCTACACCTTC. Translation gives CASSPGQGGGYTF.

This rearrangement joins TRBV5-1 to TRBJ1-4, with a tentative D call TRBD1 (6 bases). V dropped 4 bases and J dropped 8 bases, with 18 bases sitting between them. Germline V CDR1 and CDR2: SGHRS, YFSETQ. The CDR3 is made up of 15 amino acids. Here the CDR3 reads CASSLLSDSGEKLFF. The CDR3 nucleotides are TGCGCCAGCAGCCTGCTCTCGGACAGCGGCGAAAAACTGTTTTTT.

The J gene is TRBJ2-2, the V gene TRBV5-1, with 7 bases that match TRBD1. The germline V gene has CDR1 SGHRS and CDR2 YFSETQ. V lost 0 bases, J lost 4 bases, and 3 bases stayed unmatched. This CDR3 contains 15 residues. This CDR3 reads CASSLEPGGTGELFF. The CDR3 DNA follows: TGCGCCAGCAGCTTGGAGCCAGGGGGCACCGGGGAGCTGTTTTTT.

The V and J genes are TRBV9 and TRBJ2-1, with TRBD2 matching 8 bases. The CDR3 extends over 15 amino acids. CDR1 is SGDLS and CDR2 is YYNGEE in the germline V gene. V shed 0 bases and J 1 base; nucleotides not matched to a gene: 0. In nucleotides, the CDR3 is TGTGCCAGCAGCGTAGAGCGGGAGTCCTACAATGAGCAGTTCTTC. This gives the protein CASSVERESYNEQFF.

Note on this clone: This same CDR3 is encoded by further DNA sequences in the sample. J is TRBJ1-1 and V is TRBV29-1; maybe TRBD1 (6 bases). V lost 3 bases to trimming and J lost 6 bases, with 11 bases between them. This CDR3 comprises 12 residues. The germline gives CDR1 SQVTM, CDR2 ANQGSEA. The CDR3 loop is CSVEGAGPEAFF. CDR3 nucleotides: TGCAGCGTTGAGGGGGCAGGCCCTGAAGCTTTCTTT.

Remarks on this clone: The same CDR3 also results from other DNA sequences found in this sample. The CDR3 bases are TGTGCCAGCAGCCAACAGGGGTACGAGCAGTACTTC. Translating gives CASSQQGYEQYF. The chain employs TRBV28 and TRBJ2-7; 7 bases align to TRBD1. V gave up 6 bases and J gave up 4 bases; unmatched junction bases: 3. CDR1 and CDR2 from the germline V gene are MDHEN and SYDVKM. The CDR3 loop spans 12 amino acids. Full variable domain (outside the CDR3, taken from reference TRBV28 and TRBJ2-7): DVKVTQSSRYLVKRTGEKVFLECVQDMDHENMFWYRQDPGLGLRLIYFSYDVKMKEKGDIPEGYSVSREKKERFSLILESASTNQTSMYLCASSQQGYEQYFGPGTRLTVT.

V gene TRBV5-4 combines with J gene TRBJ2-5, with 7 bases aligning to TRBD2. The V segment lost 0 bases and the J segment 2 bases; nucleotides outside the gene matches: 7. The CDR3 covers 16 residues. Germline-derived CDR1 and CDR2 are SGHNT and YYREEE (reference sequence). CDR3 sequence: CASSLGPGLYQETQYF. DNA for the CDR3: TGTGCCAGCAGCTTGGGACCGGGACTATATCAAGAGACCCAGTACTTC.

V gene TRBV13 combines with J gene TRBJ2-2, with D tentatively TRBD1 (6 bases). The V gene lost 5 bases and the J gene lost 5 bases, with 12 bases spanning the gap. Germline CDR1 and CDR2: PRHDT and FYEKMQ (reference sequence). The CDR3 is made up of 14 amino acids. CDR3 coding DNA: TGTGCCAGCAGCCCCGGGACACCTACCGGGGAGCTGTTTTTT. Residues: CASSPGTPTGELFF.

With regard to this clone: Other nucleotide sequences in the sample specify the same CDR3. The chain links TRBV30 to TRBJ2-3, with D possibly TRBD1 on 6 matching bases. CDR1 and CDR2 from the germline V gene are GTSNPN and SVGIG (reference sequence). Trimming took off 0 bases at V and 4 bases at J, with 11 bases between the two ends. This CDR3 is built from 14 residues. In nucleotides, the CDR3 is TGTGCCTGGAGTGTAGGGGCAGGGGCAGATACGCAGTATTTT. It encodes CAWSVGAGADTQYF.

J is TRBJ1-6 and V is TRBV5-6; 7 bases align to TRBD1. The ends lost 3 bases at V and 5 bases at J; junction bases unmatched: 2. CDR3 length: 14 amino acids. Germline CDR1 and CDR2: SGHDT and YYEEEE. The CDR3 DNA reads as TGTGCCAGCAGCTGGGACAGAAATAATTCACCCCTCCACTTT. This sequence encodes CASSWDRNNSPLHF. The full variable domain, its missing parts supplied by reference TRBV5-6 and TRBJ1-6, is DAGVTQSPTHLIKTRGQQVTLRCSPKSGHDTVSWYQQALGQGPQFIFQYYEEEERQRGNFPDRFSGHQFPNYSSELNVNALLLGDSALYLCASSWDRNNSPLHFGNGTRLTVT.

Here the CDR3 reads CASSQRGTGVDHTEAFF. In DNA form, the CDR3 reads TGCGCCAGCAGCCAAAGAGGGACAGGGGTTGATCACACTGAAGCTTTCTTT. V usage is TRBV4-1 and J usage is TRBJ1-1, with 10 bases aligning to TRBD1. The length of the CDR3 is 17 residues. Trimming at V came to 2 bases and at J to 3 bases, leaving 9 bases not matched to a gene. Germline loops: CDR1 MGHRA, CDR2 YSYEKL.

This rearrangement joins TRBV15 to TRBJ2-7, with TRBD2 matching over 9 bases. The CDR3 contains 15 residues. V shed 0 bases and J 3 bases; nucleotides not matched to a gene: 3. Per germline, CDR1 LNHNV and CDR2 YYDKDF (reference sequence). The CDR3 region has the DNA TGTGCCACCAGCAGAGATAGACTAGCGGACTACGAGCAGTACTTC. Its protein is CATSRDRLADYEQYF.

The chain is built from TRBV7-9 and TRBJ2-7, with 10 bases identical to TRBD2. There are 15 residues in the CDR3. With V trimmed by 5 bases and J by 5 bases, 9 bases remained unmatched. Germline values: CDR1 SEHNR, CDR2 FQNEAQ (reference sequence). CDR3: CASSLTTSGRDEQYF. CDR3 in DNA: TGTGCCAGCAGCCTCACAACGAGCGGGAGGGACGAGCAGTACTTC. Together with reference TRBV7-9 and TRBJ2-7, the CDR3 gives the full variable domain: DTGVSQNPRHKITKRGQNVTFRCDPISEHNRLYWYRQTLGQGPEFLTYFQNEAQLEKSRLLSDRFSAERPKGSFSTLEIQRTEQGDSAMYLCASSLTTSGRDEQYFGPGTRLTVT.

Here the CDR3 reads CASSQSPAASHEQYF. DNA of the CDR3: TGCGCCAGCAGCCAATCCCCCGCGGCATCCCACGAGCAGTACTTC. The chain uses TRBV4-1 and TRBJ2-7; no clear D gene. CDR1 MGHRA and CDR2 YSYEKL come from the germline V gene. This CDR3 region has 15 residues. The ends were cut back, 2 bases at V and 5 bases at J, with 16 bases in the middle.

The chain carries TRBV4-3 and TRBJ2-7, with a possible D match to TRBD2 (6 bases). The CDR3 has 13 amino acids. The V gene's germline CDR1 is LGHNA and CDR2 YSLEER. Deletions cut 0 bases from V and 7 bases from J, with 10 bases between. CDR3 in amino acids: CASSQEGGREQYF. The CDR3 DNA is TGCGCCAGCAGCCAAGAAGGTGGGAGGGAGCAGTACTTC.

CDR3 in amino acids: CASTKSVFVDTEAFF. The CDR3, as DNA: TGTGCCAGCACAAAGTCGGTTTTTGTGGACACTGAAGCTTTCTTT. V is TRBV6-6 and J is TRBJ1-1, with no clear D. The CDR3 runs to 15 residues. V shed 7 bases and J shed 3 bases, with 18 bases lying between them. Germline values: CDR1 MNHNY, CDR2 SVGAGI (reference sequence).

The rearrangement joins TRBV4-1 to TRBJ2-3; D uncertain. This CDR3 spans 16 amino acids. Germline loops: CDR1 MGHRA, CDR2 YSYEKL. With 0 bases removed from V and 2 bases from J, the gap between germline ends came to 12 bases. CDR3 amino acids: CASSQDLGVDTDTQYF. The CDR3 DNA reads as TGCGCCAGCAGCCAAGATCTGGGTGTGGACACAGATACGCAGTATTTT.